This TCR beta chain was identified during a study of regulatory T cells in long-lasting Graves disease. Time point specified: persistent/refractory GD, antithyroid drugs over 5 years with positive TRAb. PBMC RNA was the source of the TCR library. Trimming cost V 6 bases and J 1 base, with 4 bases left between them. This CDR3 is 12 amino acids long. Study-level points and caveats: Persistent disease preferred TRBV28, TRBJ1-2 and TRBJ2-5; new disease, TRBV20-1 and TRBJ2-1.

There are many counts of this clonotype. Its antigen is still unknown. Arm-PCR with iRepertoire HTBI primers amplified the CDR3 regions for these TCR beta libraries. TCRdb recomputed calls from the multiplex PCR reads with MiXCR, one row per CDR3 protein. The table has roughly 450,000 distinct CDR3 sequences, about 22% seen once; the top ten hold 13%. Material: peripheral blood mononuclear cells (PBMCs), obtained when the disease was refractory, from a patient treated with antithyroid drugs. This TCR was recovered from a female donor with Graves disease. The rearrangement links TRBV12-3 or TRBV12-4 to TRBJ1-5, with unresolved D. The CDR3 here is CASRRSNQPQHF. CDR3 in DNA: TGTGCCAGCAGAAGGAGCAATCAGCCCCAGCATTTT.